Included here is one TCR beta chain sequence, with context. The CDR3 extends over 13 amino acids. Germline CDR1 and CDR2: MRHNA and SNTAGT. Trimming pared 4 bases from V and 1 base from J, leaving 7 bases between. The sample comes from a study of Ad26.COV2.S vaccination and SARS-CoV-2 variants. Method: immunoSEQ multiplex PCR; TCRdb's copy keeps in-frame clones and lacks some. The sample holds about 350,000 clones, just over 90% seen once. The chain is built from TRBV6-4 and TRBJ1-1, with no clear D. The sample in question was peripheral blood, obtained after recovery from COVID-19. The source of this sequence is a human donor who had recovered from COVID-19. The CDR3 DNA sequence: TGTGCCAGCAGTGCTGACGGGAACACTGAAGCTTTCTTT. Encoded protein: CASSADGNTEAFF.